These 14 T cell receptor beta chains originate from one sample sequenced in a study of T cell responses to AZD1222 COVID-19 vaccine. The method was immunoSEQ multiplex PCR; TCRdb's version includes in-frame clones alone and lacks a portion of them. The sample includes about 120,000 clones, 90% of them seen just once. Specimen: peripheral blood, collected on day 0 of MenACWY control vaccination. All receptors derive from an adult in good health.

This chain links TRBV28 with TRBJ2-2; 7 bases are shared with TRBD1. The V gene end was trimmed by 7 bases and the J gene end by 0 bases; junction bases not matched to a gene: 11. The CDR3 has 17 amino acids. CDR1 is MDHEN, CDR2 SYDVKM, per germline. The CDR3, as DNA: TGTGCCAGCACCAGACAGGGTCAGGATACGAACACCGGGGAGCTGTTTTTT. Protein product: CASTRQGQDTNTGELFF.

This chain joins TRBV5-1 and TRBJ1-6, with 10 bases fitting TRBD1. Germline lookup yields CDR1 SGHRS and CDR2 YFSETQ. V was pared by 6 bases and J by 5 bases, with 5 bases of the junction left unmatched. This CDR3 has 15 residues. The CDR3 DNA reads TGCGCCAGCAATCACGGGACAGGGGATAATTCACCCCTCCACTTT. Its protein is CASNHGTGDNSPLHF.

This chain uses TRBV19 with TRBJ2-5; possibly TRBD1 for D (5 bases). The CDR3 extends over 16 amino acids. Trimming stripped 2 bases from V and 3 bases from J, with 16 bases between. Germline CDR1 reads LNHDA; CDR2 reads SQIVND (reference sequence). The CDR3 loop is CASSISAYSREETQYF. In nucleotides, the CDR3 is TGTGCCAGTAGTATAAGCGCTTATAGCAGGGAAGAGACCCAGTACTTC.

The V call is TRBV18, the J call TRBJ2-2; the D gene is possibly TRBD1 (5 bases). V was cut by 6 bases and J by 1 base, with 12 bases left in between. There are 15 residues in the CDR3. CDR1 and CDR2 from the germline V gene are KGHSH and LQKENI. In DNA form, the CDR3 reads TGTGCCAGCTCCCCTGGGGCAGTGAACACCGGGGAGCTGTTTTTT. This gives the protein CASSPGAVNTGELFF.

The rearrangement uses TRBV19 and TRBJ1-2; no definite D call. This CDR3 is built from 13 residues. Trimming shortened V by 1 base and J by 4 bases, and 7 bases separated the two germline ends. Per the germline V gene, CDR1 is LNHDA and CDR2 is SQIVND (reference sequence). In DNA, the CDR3 is TGTGCCAGTAGTATAGGGGGAAGCTATGGCTACACCTTC. This codes for CASSIGGSYGYTF.

This clone was observed once. V gene TRBV5-6 combines with J gene TRBJ1-1; TRBD1 matches 7 bases. From germline, CDR1 is SGHDT and CDR2 YYEEEE. CDR3 size: 16 residues. Unmatched junction bases numbered 9, after V lost 2 bases and J lost 2 bases. The CDR3 spells CASSFRGRLLNTEAFF. In DNA form, the CDR3 reads TGTGCCAGCAGCTTTAGGGGGCGACTTTTAAACACTGAAGCTTTCTTT.

The J gene is TRBJ2-2, the V gene TRBV19; no reliable D call. Between the trimmed V and J ends, which lost 6 bases and 0 bases, there was a span of 11 bases. CDR3 length: 15 residues. Germline V gene data show CDR1 as LNHDA and CDR2 as SQIVND (reference sequence). As DNA, the CDR3 is TGTGCCAGTAGCCCTTTCATCGCGAACACCGGGGAGCTGTTTTTT. Amino acids: CASSPFIANTGELFF. Full variable domain (rest looked up from reference TRBV19 and TRBJ2-2): DGGITQSPKYLFRKEGQNVTLSCEQNLNHDAMYWYRQDPGQGLRLIYYSQIVNDFQKGDIAEGYSVSREKKESFPLTVTSAQKNPTAFYLCASSPFIANTGELFFGEGSRLTVL.

This CDR3 reads CASRPRGASQPQHF. CDR3 sequence (DNA): TGTGCCAGCCGGCCTCGGGGGGCTAGTCAGCCCCAGCATTTT. The V and J genes are TRBV2 and TRBJ1-5, with D possibly being TRBD1 (6 bases). Germline V gives CDR1 SNHLY, CDR2 FYNNEI. The CDR3 is 14 residues long. V was pared by 8 bases and J by 6 bases, with 17 bases between.

The chain couples TRBV6-6 to TRBJ1-6, with D possibly TRBD1 on 5 matching bases. Trimming left V 8 bases short and J 7 bases short, with 18 bases between. The CDR3 totals 15 residues. Germline V lookup: CDR1 MNHNY, CDR2 SVGAGI (reference sequence). The CDR3 loop reads CASELPGQGNSPLHF. For the CDR3, the DNA is TGTGCCAGCGAGTTACCGGGGCAGGGAAATTCACCCCTCCACTTT.

The sample holds one count of this clone. The chain combines TRBV10-2 with TRBJ1-1, with no clear D. The CDR3 spans 12 residues. Germline CDR1 is WSHSY and CDR2 is SAAADI. V lost 2 bases and J lost 7, with 8 bases in between. CDR3 sequence reads: CASSEVVGEAFF. The CDR3 nucleotides read TGCGCCAGCAGTGAGGTAGTGGGTGAAGCTTTCTTT.

The chain carries TRBV7-6 and TRBJ2-5; 10 nucleotides line up with TRBD1. This CDR3 contains 15 residues. Germline V gene lookup returns CDR1 SGHVS and CDR2 FNYEAQ. Unmatched junction bases numbered 5, after V lost 6 bases and J lost 1 base. This chain's CDR3 is CASRRQGAIQETQYF. The DNA for the CDR3 is TGTGCCAGCAGAAGACAGGGGGCAATCCAAGAGACCCAGTACTTC.

The rearrangement uses TRBV18 and TRBJ1-1; possibly TRBD1 for D (5 bases). The CDR3 contains 13 residues. Germline V gene data show CDR1 as KGHSH and CDR2 as LQKENI. Trimming took 5 bases from V and 4 from J, leaving 11 bases between them. CDR3 DNA: TGTGCCAGCTCAGCTAAAGGGGCCACTGAAGCTTTCTTT. Its translation: CASSAKGATEAFF.

The chain employs TRBV7-9 and TRBJ2-7; no reliable D call. Germline values: CDR1 SEHNR, CDR2 FQNEAQ (reference sequence). V was shortened by 5 bases and J by 2 bases, with 13 bases between the two germline ends. The length of the CDR3 is 14 residues. The CDR3 loop reads CASSLDPLPYEQYF. The CDR3 DNA follows: TGTGCCAGCAGCCTTGACCCATTACCCTACGAGCAGTACTTC.

V is TRBV28 and J is TRBJ1-2; TRBD1 is a possible D gene (6 bases). The CDR3 runs to 12 residues. Looked up from germline, CDR1 is MDHEN and CDR2 is SYDVKM. Trimming removed 4 bases at V and 8 bases at J, with 11 bases between. CDR3 DNA sequence: TGTGCCAGCAGTTCTCCAGGGGAAGGCTACACCTTC. Protein: CASSSPGEGYTF.